Below, 20 T cell receptor beta chains from the same sample are listed, as sequenced in a study of cytomegalovirus exposure and HLA in healthy donors (dated 2017 in TCRdb). The library relied on the immunoSEQ multiplex PCR assay. TCRdb took this table from immuneACCESS and kept in-frame rearrangements with V and J called. Such tables lack part of the clones; where checked against another copy, unresolved V genes explain under half of the gap, and the rest is unexplained. Counted in this sample were roughly 73,000 clones; about 95% of them appeared once. About 3.5% of the sample is taken by the ten largest. Sequences were obtained from PBMCs. All receptors derive from a man younger than 35 in good health and CMV-seronegative.

J is TRBJ1-5 and V is TRBV19; 7 bases map to TRBD1. This CDR3 has 13 residues. J was trimmed by 5 bases and V by 3 bases; bases with no gene match: 1. Germline CDR1 reads LNHDA; CDR2 reads SQIVND (reference sequence). CDR3 nucleotides: TGTGCCAGTAGTATTCAGGGGGATCAGCCCCAGCATTTT. The encoded protein is CASSIQGDQPQHF.

The sample holds one count of this clone. The chain employs TRBV4-2 and TRBJ2-3; D is ambiguous. Germline V gene data show CDR1 as LGHNA and CDR2 as YNFKEQ. V was shortened by 0 bases and J by 0 bases, with 13 bases between the two germline ends. The CDR3 runs to 17 residues. The CDR3 DNA sequence: TGTGCCAGCAGCCAAGATGTTTGGCTTCCTAGCACAGATACGCAGTATTTT. Its protein product is CASSQDVWLPSTDTQYF.

The chain couples TRBV7-3 to TRBJ1-1; maybe TRBD1 (5 bases). Trimming cost V 5 bases and J 1 base, with 14 bases left between them. The length of the CDR3 is 15 residues. Germline V gene sequence: CDR1 SGHTA, CDR2 FQGTGA. CDR3 sequence reads: CASSPKGYANTEAFF. As DNA, the CDR3 is TGTGCCAGCAGCCCAAAGGGGTATGCGAACACTGAAGCTTTCTTT. Looking up the rest from reference TRBV7-3 and TRBJ1-1 gives the full variable domain: GAGVSQTPSNKVTEKGKYVELRCDPISGHTALYWYRQSLGQGPEFLIYFQGTGAADDSGLPNDRFFAVRPEGSVSTLKIQRTERGDSAVYLCASSPKGYANTEAFFGQGTRLTVV.

The chain links TRBV5-4 to TRBJ1-1; TRBD1 matches 8 bases. V dropped 2 bases and J dropped 5; count of bases not matched to a gene: 5. The germline V gene has CDR1 SGHNT and CDR2 YYREEE (reference sequence). The CDR3 consists of 14 residues. CDR3: CASSFITGGTEAFF. The CDR3 DNA reads as TGTGCCAGCAGCTTCATTACAGGGGGAACTGAAGCTTTCTTT.

CDR3 protein: CASSKAGGSEQFF. CDR3 bases: TGTGCCAGCAGCAAGGCAGGGGGCAGTGAGCAGTTCTTC. V is TRBV7-9 and J is TRBJ2-1, with TRBD1 identical over 8 bases. CDR1 is SEHNR and CDR2 is FQNEAQ in the germline V gene (reference sequence). V shed 5 bases, J shed 9 bases, and the junction held 6 bases outside the gene matches. The CDR3 has 13 residues.

This chain uses TRBV28 with TRBJ2-2; D is unclear. The V gene lost 7 bases and the J gene lost 5 bases, with 23 bases spanning the gap. The CDR3 has 17 residues. Germline CDR1 MDHEN, CDR2 SYDVKM. The CDR3 protein is CASTYSSEVGWTGELFF. CDR3 nucleotide sequence: TGTGCCAGCACCTACTCGAGTGAGGTTGGATGGACCGGGGAGCTGTTTTTT.

The gene calls are TRBV6-1 and TRBJ1-5; D unresolved. Per germline, CDR1 MNHNS and CDR2 SASEGT. Deletions cut 1 base from V and 12 bases from J, with 10 bases between. The CDR3 has 12 amino acids. CDR3 nucleotides: TGTGCCAGCAGTGAAGAGTTTGGGCACCAGCATTTT. Residues: CASSEEFGHQHF.

The rearrangement joins TRBV15 to TRBJ1-2, with D tentatively TRBD1 (5 bases). Per germline, CDR1 LNHNV and CDR2 YYDKDF (reference sequence). Deletions cut 4 bases from V and 8 bases from J, with 14 bases between. CDR3 length: 13 amino acids. CDR3 loop: CATSTDSFQGYTF. CDR3 DNA: TGTGCCACCAGCACCGACAGCTTTCAGGGCTACACCTTC.

J is TRBJ1-1 and V is TRBV9, with 7 bases that match TRBD1. V dropped 4 bases and J dropped 4; count of bases not matched to a gene: 4. Per the germline V gene, CDR1 is SGDLS and CDR2 is YYNGEE. The CDR3 length is 13 residues. DNA for the CDR3: TGTGCCAGCAGCTCAGGGGGAGGCACTGAAGCTTTCTTT. Protein: CASSSGGGTEAFF.

V is TRBV28 and J is TRBJ1-5; D possibly corresponds to TRBD1 (5 bases). Germline V lookup: CDR1 MDHEN, CDR2 SYDVKM. This CDR3 region has 16 residues. V was cut by 3 bases and J by 6 bases, with 18 bases left in between. The CDR3 DNA is TGTGCCAGCAGTTTCCCAACGGGCAGGGTTGGTCAGCCCCAGCATTTT. Translated, it gives CASSFPTGRVGQPQHF. Full variable domain (outside the CDR3, taken from reference TRBV28 and TRBJ1-5): DVKVTQSSRYLVKRTGEKVFLECVQDMDHENMFWYRQDPGLGLRLIYFSYDVKMKEKGDIPEGYSVSREKKERFSLILESASTNQTSMYLCASSFPTGRVGQPQHFGDGTRLSIL.

The CDR3, as DNA: TGTGCCACCCTGGACCACAGGGGAACAGTCTATGGCTACACCTTC. Translation gives CATLDHRGTVYGYTF. The rearrangement joins TRBV19 to TRBJ1-2; 7 bases align to TRBD1. J lost 4 bases, V lost 10 bases, and 15 bases had no gene match. CDR3 length: 15 amino acids. The germline V gene has CDR1 LNHDA and CDR2 SQIVND (reference sequence).

V gene TRBV10-1 combines with J gene TRBJ2-1, with TRBD1 matching over 9 bases. The junction had 6 bases not matched to a gene; V was cut back by 5 bases and J by 1 base. The CDR3 has 16 residues. Per the germline V gene, CDR1 is WNHNN and CDR2 is SYGVQD (reference sequence). CDR3 region: CASSPGQGTSYNEQFF. CDR3 nucleotides: TGCGCCAGCAGTCCGGGACAGGGAACTTCCTACAATGAGCAGTTCTTC.

The chain carries TRBV9 and TRBJ1-1; TRBD1 matches 7 bases. The CDR3 spans 12 residues. Losses at the gene ends were 4 bases for V and 12 bases for J; bases not matched to a gene: 9. In germline, CDR1 is SGDLS, CDR2 YYNGEE. In DNA, the CDR3 is TGTGCCAGCAGCCCCTCCGACAGGGAACCTTTCTTT. It codes for CASSPSDREPFF.

This clone appeared once. The V call is TRBV9, the J call TRBJ1-1; the D gene is possibly TRBD1 (5 bases). The CDR3 is 14 residues long. The V end lost 4 bases, the J end lost 3 bases, and 13 bases lay between the germline ends. CDR1 and CDR2 from the germline V gene are SGDLS and YYNGEE. Here the CDR3 reads CASSFTLGDTEAFF. The CDR3 bases are TGTGCCAGCAGCTTCACCTTAGGGGACACTGAAGCTTTCTTT.

The V and J genes are TRBV19 and TRBJ2-2, with 9 bases fitting TRBD1. CDR3 length: 16 amino acids. The V gene end was trimmed by 2 bases and the J gene end by 5 bases; junction bases not matched to a gene: 6. The germline V gene encodes CDR1 LNHDA and CDR2 SQIVND (reference sequence). The CDR3: CASSIIGTGLTGELFF. Here the CDR3 DNA reads TGTGCCAGTAGTATAATCGGGACAGGGTTAACCGGGGAGCTGTTTTTT.

To note about this clone: Other DNA sequences of this sample code for an identical CDR3. The rearrangement uses TRBV5-6 and TRBJ2-7; tentatively, D is TRBD1 (7 bases). Trimming removed 1 base from V and 5 bases from J, with 10 bases in between. This CDR3 is built from 13 residues. Germline V gene lookup returns CDR1 SGHDT and CDR2 YYEEEE. In DNA, the CDR3 is TGTGCCAGCAGCTTGTTCAGGGGGGACGAGCAGTACTTC. It yields the protein CASSLFRGDEQYF.

The genes are TRBV6-6 and TRBJ2-2, with 7 bases aligning to TRBD1. The CDR3 is 14 amino acids. Germline V CDR1 and CDR2: MNHNY, SVGAGI (reference sequence). V was clipped by 8 bases and J by 6 bases; unmatched bases: 9. CDR3: CASSNRQGSGELFF. The CDR3 DNA reads as TGTGCCAGCTCCAACCGACAGGGATCCGGGGAGCTGTTTTTT.

V usage is TRBV15 and J usage is TRBJ1-1; D unresolved. Per the germline V gene, CDR1 is LNHNV and CDR2 is YYDKDF (reference sequence). Deletions cut 5 bases from V and 0 bases from J, with 7 bases between. The CDR3 has 13 residues. CDR3 nucleotides: TGTGCCACCAGCGAGATCGTGAACACTGAAGCTTTCTTT. Protein product: CATSEIVNTEAFF.

This chain links TRBV6-6 with TRBJ2-1; TRBD2 agrees at 8 bases. There are 15 residues in the CDR3. CDR1 MNHNY and CDR2 SVGAGI come from the germline V gene (reference sequence). V trimming: 5 bases; J trimming: 9 bases; junction bases outside the gene matches: 12. This chain's CDR3 is CASSPGGGYAGEQFF. Written as DNA, the CDR3 is TGTGCCAGCAGTCCGGGGGGGGGATATGCCGGTGAGCAGTTCTTC.

This chain connects TRBV2 to TRBJ2-6, with D perhaps TRBD2 (6 bases). V lost 3 bases, J lost 3 bases, and 6 bases lay in between. The CDR3 sequence is 14 residues long. Germline V CDR1 and CDR2: SNHLY, FYNNEI. Written as DNA, the CDR3 is TGTGCCAGCAGTGAGGGGGGTGGGGCCAACGTCCTGACTTTC. Amino acids: CASSEGGGANVLTF.